This T cell receptor beta chain comes out of a study of blood T cell repertoires in COVID-19. Study-wide background: Both acute and convalescent COVID-19 samples were obtained from the United States, Italy and Spain. The analysed material was cDNA or gDNA that came from T cells, B-cell-depleted T cells, or PBMCs.

Original handling: Reference gene primers were amplified, and this amplification served to estimate nucleated cell counts. Data came from immunoSEQ multiplex PCR; TCRdb stores just in-frame clones and leaves some out. The DNA was the basis for D and trimming; V, J and clone size are from that table. The sample carries 170,000 or so clones, 80% to 90% recorded once. Germline V gives CDR1 MNHEY, CDR2 SVGEGT. This CDR3 has 14 residues. V dropped 1 base and J dropped 6 bases, with 12 bases sitting between them. This TCR was recovered from a woman aged 18 to 35 who had recovered from COVID-19. Specimen: peripheral blood. This rearrangement joins TRBV6-2 or TRBV6-3 to TRBJ1-2, with a weak D call TRBD1 (5 bases). The CDR3: CASSYWGESDGYTF. The DNA for the CDR3 is TGTGCCAGCAGTTACTGGGGGGAATCGGATGGCTACACCTTC.